Given below is one T cell receptor (beta chain) in context. Its matching antigen is unknown. This record belongs to a study of T cells after yellow fever vaccination. TCR cDNA was made by 5'RACE template switching, adding a universal primer site and UMIs. TCRdb recomputed calls from the 5' RACE reads with MiXCR, one row per CDR3 protein. The sample includes almost 600,000 distinct CDR3 sequences, less than 15% seen only once; the top ten take roughly an eighth. Study outcomes and limitations: Peaking on day 5 versus 15, the secondary response was faster but weaker. Boosting was followed by the reappearance of most primary-vaccination clones (approximately 97% CD4, roughly 90% CD8). Some clonotypes were seen in both the CD4 and the CD8 compartments. These made up a small share and likely arose from convergent recombination.

The germline V gene encodes CDR1 DFQATT and CDR2 SNEGSKA (reference sequence). This CDR3 is 16 amino acids long. Trimming cost V 6 bases and J 0 bases; bases outside gene matches: 10. The genes are TRBV20-1 and TRBJ2-3; 9 bases are shared with TRBD2. The sequences come from PBMCs, collected on the day of the yellow fever booster vaccination. The clonotype originates from a man in his thirties or forties who received the YFV17D yellow fever vaccine. The CDR3: CSARNVAGVSTDTQYF. CDR3 nucleotide sequence: TGCAGTGCCCGCAATGTAGCGGGAGTGAGCACAGATACGCAGTATTTT.